This T cell receptor (beta chain) was sequenced in a study of vaccination effects on CD4 cells after COVID-19. Background on the study: It was a median of 72 days after the second dose that post-vaccine samples were obtained. Study results and caveats: Early post-infection timepoints were missing from the study, which also had few convalescent patients.

In the ViraFEST assay, antigen-specific CD4+ clonotypes were identified by expansion after peptide-pool stimulation. Culture proceeded for roughly ten days, and CD4+ T cells were then isolated. Two doses of BNT162b2 or mRNA-1273 vaccine were administered to participants. Nobody among the vaccine recipients had prior SARS-CoV-2 infection (nucleocapsid antibodies were negative). Profiled with immunoSEQ multiplex PCR; TCRdb holds only in-frame clones, not every one. The sample records roughly 71,000 clones, under 80% being singletons. Worth noting for this clone: No antigen is known for it.

The sequencing used CD4+ T cells from PBMCs cultured with HCoV-OC43 spike peptides, collected after COVID-19 vaccination. Subset: HCoV-OC43 spike overlapping peptide pool stimulation. The receptor was isolated from a human donor who received a COVID-19 vaccine.

CDR3 protein: CASSLLGAGRDTQYF. Here the CDR3 DNA reads TGTGCCAGCAGTTTGTTAGGGGCAGGGAGGGATACGCAGTATTTT. The chain is built from TRBV27 and TRBJ2-3, with D possibly being TRBD2 (6 bases). Germline V gene sequence: CDR1 MNHEY, CDR2 SMNVEV (reference sequence). The CDR3 length is 15 residues. V was trimmed by 3 bases and J by 6 bases, leaving 16 bases between them.